Below are 26 T cell receptor beta chains sequenced from a single sample in a study of shared clonotypes between healthy human individuals. Sequenced by immunoSEQ multiplex PCR; TCRdb stores in-frame clones only, minus some. The repertoire consists of 600,000 to 800,000 clones, with roughly two thirds occurring once and the leading ten covering around 1.8%. Sequencing was done on a sample of memory CD4+ T cells sorted from blood. Subset in this sample: CD45RA-negative fraction. The receptors were sampled from a woman aged 25 to 39 in good health.

The chain couples TRBV10-3 to TRBJ1-5, with 7 nucleotides matching TRBD1. The CDR3 is 15 amino acids. V gave up 4 bases and J gave up 6 bases; unmatched junction bases: 9. Looked up from germline, CDR1 is ENHRY and CDR2 is SYGVKD. The CDR3 is CAISARQGVFQPQHF. In DNA, the CDR3 is TGTGCCATCAGTGCCCGGCAGGGGGTCTTTCAGCCCCAGCATTTT.

V is TRBV6-1 and J is TRBJ2-5; no reliable D call. The length of the CDR3 is 11 residues. Germline CDR1 is MNHNS and CDR2 is SASEGT. V shed 3 bases and J shed 8 bases, with 7 bases lying between them. CDR3 nucleotides: TGTGCCAGCAGTGAGGTCCCTACCCAGTACTTC. It is translated as CASSEVPTQYF.

In its sample, this clone was seen once. The gene calls are TRBV19 and TRBJ1-2; 7 bases align to TRBD1. J was trimmed by 8 bases and V by 2 bases; bases with no gene match: 11. Germline-derived CDR1 and CDR2 are LNHDA and SQIVND (reference sequence). The CDR3 totals 15 residues. For the CDR3, the DNA is TGTGCCAGTAGTATACCATCACAGGGGAATAGGGGCTACACCTTC. Translating gives CASSIPSQGNRGYTF. The whole variable domain, remainder taken from reference TRBV19 and TRBJ1-2, is DGGITQSPKYLFRKEGQNVTLSCEQNLNHDAMYWYRQDPGQGLRLIYYSQIVNDFQKGDIAEGYSVSREKKESFPLTVTSAQKNPTAFYLCASSIPSQGNRGYTFGSGTRLTVV.

The V call is TRBV19, the J call TRBJ2-2; possibly TRBD1 or TRBD2 for D (5 bases each). The CDR3 is 17 amino acids. Per the germline V gene, CDR1 is LNHDA and CDR2 is SQIVND (reference sequence). The V end was cut by 7 bases, the J end by 3 bases, with 21 bases between. CDR3 sequence (DNA): TGTGCCAGTAATGGGCGTGTCGGGGCCGGGGACACCGGGGAGCTGTTTTTT. Encoded protein: CASNGRVGAGDTGELFF.

V is TRBV19 and J is TRBJ1-5; 9 bases fit TRBD1. Looked up from germline, CDR1 is LNHDA and CDR2 is SQIVND (reference sequence). This CDR3 is built from 14 residues. J was trimmed by 5 bases and V by 6 bases; bases with no gene match: 5. CDR3 bases: TGTGCCAGTAGCCCGACAGGGGGGCATCAGCCCCAGCATTTT. Translated, it gives CASSPTGGHQPQHF.

This clone has a single count. V gene TRBV4-2 combines with J gene TRBJ2-2; 8 bases line up with TRBD1. The CDR3 extends over 17 amino acids. Germline V gene data show CDR1 as LGHNA and CDR2 as YNFKEQ. V lost 8 bases to trimming and J lost 8 bases; unmatched junction nucleotides: 19. The CDR3 here is CASQIIKQGTGYGELFF. In DNA, the CDR3 is TGTGCCAGCCAGATTATTAAACAGGGGACAGGTTATGGGGAGCTGTTTTTT.

The rearrangement joins TRBV2 to TRBJ1-5; D is unclear. The CDR3 is 13 residues long. V lost 5 bases and J 0 bases, leaving 5 bases between the germline ends. Germline loops: CDR1 SNHLY, CDR2 FYNNEI. CDR3 in amino acids: CASSPGSNQPQHF. The CDR3 DNA follows: TGTGCCAGCAGTCCGGGTAGCAATCAGCCCCAGCATTTT.

The V call is TRBV2, the J call TRBJ1-5; 9 nucleotides agree with TRBD1. The germline V gene encodes CDR1 SNHLY and CDR2 FYNNEI. Unmatched junction bases numbered 6, after V lost 0 bases and J lost 9 bases. The CDR3 totals 15 residues. CDR3 region: CASSEADRGEMPQHF. The CDR3 DNA is TGTGCCAGCAGTGAAGCGGACAGGGGAGAGATGCCCCAGCATTTT.

This chain links TRBV18 with TRBJ1-1; a possible D gene is TRBD1 (5 bases). V lost 5 bases and J lost 0, with 13 bases in between. Looked up from germline, CDR1 is KGHSH and CDR2 is LQKENI. The length of the CDR3 is 15 residues. CDR3: CASSKTDNMNTEAFF. CDR3 in DNA: TGTGCCAGCTCAAAAACGGACAACATGAACACTGAAGCTTTCTTT.

The rearrangement joins TRBV2 to TRBJ2-7, with TRBD2 matching over 10 bases. J gave up 5 bases and V 1 base, and 5 bases lay outside the gene matches. Germline CDR1 SNHLY, CDR2 FYNNEI. The CDR3 covers 15 residues. CDR3 sequence (DNA): TGTGCCAGCAGTGAAGGGCTAGCGGGAGTGGACGAGCAGTACTTC. Protein sequence: CASSEGLAGVDEQYF.

This chain connects TRBV10-3 to TRBJ2-1; TRBD2 aligns across 10 bases. Germline V gene lookup returns CDR1 ENHRY and CDR2 SYGVKD. The CDR3 is made up of 14 amino acids. Unmatched junction bases numbered 11, after V lost 8 bases and J lost 10 bases. CDR3 nucleotides: TGTGCCATCGAAGCGGGAGGGGCGGTTGGGGAGCAGTTCTTC. Its protein product is CAIEAGGAVGEQFF.

The table lists this clone with a few counts. This chain uses TRBV28 with TRBJ1-4; D is possibly TRBD1 (5 bases). Germline CDR1 and CDR2: MDHEN and SYDVKM. This CDR3 has 14 residues. V lost 2 bases to trimming and J lost 4 bases, with 8 bases between them. The CDR3 spells CASSLGGSNEKLFF. The CDR3 DNA reads TGTGCCAGCAGTTTAGGGGGAAGTAATGAAAAACTGTTTTTT.

The V gene is TRBV7-2, the J gene TRBJ2-7; D possibly matches TRBD1 or TRBD2 (5 bases each). Germline-derived CDR1 and CDR2 are SGHTA and FQGNSA. The CDR3 runs to 15 residues. V was shortened by 1 base and J by 0 bases, with 10 bases between the two germline ends. The CDR3 coding sequence is TGTGCCAGCAGCTTAGGGCCCGGGGCCTCCTACGAGCAGTACTTC. Encoded protein: CASSLGPGASYEQYF. Using reference TRBV7-2 and TRBJ2-7 for the parts outside the CDR3, the full variable domain is GAGVSQSPSNKVTEKGKDVELRCDPISGHTALYWYRQSLGQGLEFLIYFQGNSAPDKSGLPSDRFSAERTGGSVSTLTIQRTQQEDSAVYLCASSLGPGASYEQYFGPGTRLTVT.

Only one count was recorded for this clone. CDR3 bases: TGTGCCAGTAGTATTGGGCAGGGGACCAACACTGAAGCTTTCTTT. Translated, it gives CASSIGQGTNTEAFF. The chain combines TRBV19 with TRBJ1-1; a weak D match, TRBD1 (6 bases). This CDR3 is 15 amino acids long. V was pared by 3 bases and J by 2 bases, with 13 bases between. The germline gives CDR1 LNHDA, CDR2 SQIVND (reference sequence).

The gene calls are TRBV7-2 and TRBJ2-1, with D perhaps TRBD2 (6 bases). V dropped 3 bases and J dropped 3 bases, with 15 bases sitting between them. Germline CDR1 reads SGHTA; CDR2 reads FQGNSA. This CDR3 has 16 residues. As DNA, the CDR3 is TGTGCCAGCAGCTTGACCGGGACTGCCGTCTACAATGAGCAGTTCTTC. The encoded protein is CASSLTGTAVYNEQFF.

This clone was seen only once. V and J are TRBV2 and TRBJ1-5, with D possibly being TRBD1 (5 bases). Germline V gives CDR1 SNHLY, CDR2 FYNNEI. The CDR3 consists of 13 residues. Between the trimmed V and J ends, which lost 6 bases and 2 bases, there was a span of 8 bases. CDR3 sequence reads: CASSLRGNQPQHF. As DNA, the CDR3 is TGTGCCAGCAGCCTCAGGGGCAATCAGCCCCAGCATTTT. The entire variable domain, with the rest obtained from reference TRBV2 and TRBJ1-5, is as follows: EPEVTQTPSHQVTQMGQEVILRCVPISNHLYFYWYRQILGQKVEFLVSFYNNEISEKSEIFDDQFSVERPDGSNFTLKIRSTKLEDSAMYFCASSLRGNQPQHFGDGTRLSIL.

The J gene is TRBJ2-1, the V gene TRBV18; 13 nucleotides agree with TRBD2. J was trimmed by 6 bases and V by 6 bases; bases with no gene match: 14. The CDR3 sequence is 18 residues long. Germline assignment: CDR1 KGHSH and CDR2 LQKENI. The CDR3 region has the DNA TGTGCCAGCTCTCCAAGGACTAGCGGGAGTACTAGACTCAATGAGCAGTTCTTC. Residues: CASSPRTSGSTRLNEQFF.

The chain employs TRBV28 and TRBJ1-5, with D tentatively TRBD1 (5 bases). V was trimmed by 6 bases and J by 4 bases, leaving 16 bases between them. Germline V lookup: CDR1 MDHEN, CDR2 SYDVKM. The CDR3 runs 15 residues. The CDR3 region is CASRQSAGGNQPQHF. CDR3 DNA sequence: TGTGCCAGCAGGCAGAGTGCGGGGGGGAATCAGCCCCAGCATTTT. Full variable domain (rest looked up from reference TRBV28 and TRBJ1-5): DVKVTQSSRYLVKRTGEKVFLECVQDMDHENMFWYRQDPGLGLRLIYFSYDVKMKEKGDIPEGYSVSREKKERFSLILESASTNQTSMYLCASRQSAGGNQPQHFGDGTRLSIL.

The rearrangement uses TRBV19 and TRBJ2-3; 8 bases map to TRBD1. CDR1 and CDR2 from the germline V gene are LNHDA and SQIVND (reference sequence). Trimming took 3 bases from V and 4 from J; bases not matched to a gene: 6. CDR3 length: 15 amino acids. CDR3 region: CASSIRRTGSDTQYF. CDR3 DNA: TGTGCCAGTAGTATTAGGAGGACAGGGTCAGATACGCAGTATTTT.

This clone was detected only a few times. Other DNA variants within this sample encode the same CDR3. The chain joins TRBV28 to TRBJ1-2, with a weak D call TRBD1 (6 bases). Germline-derived CDR1 and CDR2 are MDHEN and SYDVKM. Trimming stripped 3 bases from V and 2 bases from J, with 10 bases between. The CDR3 contains 14 residues. CDR3 in DNA: TGTGCCAGCAGTTTTCAGACAGGCAACTATGGCTACACCTTC. Its translation is CASSFQTGNYGYTF.

Of note for this clone: Other DNA sequences of this sample code for an identical CDR3. The chain carries TRBV7-9 and TRBJ1-6, with D unclear. V lost 1 base to trimming and J lost 8 bases, with 6 bases between them. The CDR3 covers 13 residues. Per the germline V gene, CDR1 is SEHNR and CDR2 is FQNEAQ (reference sequence). CDR3 residues: CASSLDLDSPLHF. As DNA, the CDR3 is TGTGCCAGCAGCTTAGATTTAGATTCACCCCTCCACTTT.

This sequence joins TRBV10-2 and TRBJ2-1; D gene unclear. The CDR3 runs 12 residues. V lost 6 bases, J lost 5 bases, and 8 bases lay in between. Germline CDR1 and CDR2: WSHSY and SAAADI. This CDR3 reads CASRASHNEQFF. The CDR3 DNA reads TGCGCCAGCAGGGCAAGCCACAATGAGCAGTTCTTC.

This clone has just one count. The V call is TRBV4-1, the J call TRBJ1-1; 10 positions match TRBD1. The V and J ends lost 6 bases and 11 bases, in that order; junction bases with no gene match: 15. The CDR3 loop spans 15 amino acids. CDR1 and CDR2 (germline): MGHRA, YSYEKL. CDR3 in amino acids: CASRPVGTGDGGAFF. In DNA form, the CDR3 reads TGCGCCAGCAGGCCTGTTGGGACAGGGGACGGAGGCGCTTTCTTT.

J is TRBJ2-3 and V is TRBV27; D uncertain. From germline, CDR1 is MNHEY and CDR2 SMNVEV (reference sequence). The CDR3 has 17 residues. With 6 bases removed from V and 2 bases from J, the gap between germline ends came to 21 bases. The CDR3 region is CASRPSLVAATTDTQYF. The CDR3 nucleotides are TGTGCCAGCAGACCCTCCCTGGTCGCGGCCACCACAGATACGCAGTATTTT.

The table lists this clone with many counts. In the same sample, other DNA sequences code for this CDR3. The rearrangement uses TRBV30 and TRBJ2-3, with 11 positions matching TRBD2. From germline, CDR1 is GTSNPN and CDR2 SVGIG (reference sequence). V gave up 3 bases and J gave up 2 bases; unmatched junction bases: 1. This CDR3 spans 14 amino acids. CDR3 amino acids: CAWRTSGNTDTQYF. The CDR3 coding sequence is TGTGCCTGGAGGACTAGCGGGAACACAGATACGCAGTATTTT.

V usage is TRBV19 and J usage is TRBJ2-1, with 11 bases lining up with TRBD1. V was pared by 1 base and J by 1 base, with 3 bases of the junction left unmatched. Germline assignment: CDR1 LNHDA and CDR2 SQIVND (reference sequence). The CDR3 has 17 residues. CDR3 sequence (DNA): TGTGCCAGTAGTATAGGGGACAGGGGGGTATCCTACAATGAGCAGTTCTTC. It specifies CASSIGDRGVSYNEQFF.